This is a list of T cell receptor beta chains from one sample in a study of T-cell reconstitution after alpha-beta-depleted transplantation in children. In TCRdb, the PCR reads were re-called with MiXCR into one record per CDR3 protein. The table shows about 400,000 distinct CDR3 sequences, with about a fifth occurring only once. The sequences come from PBMCs from the stem cell graft donor, collected from the stem cell graft. The receptor source for this set is a human donor who donated a stem cell graft to a child with acute myeloid leukemia. Each CDR3 is given without its conserved first and last residue. Expanded clones get a size class; other rows say once, few or many, or leave the size out.

TRBJ2-7,TRBV20-1,many,SASSGSLLYEQY
TRBJ2-5,TRBV7-2,-,ATRTGEETQY
TRBJ2-1,TRBV20-1,many,SARLGGGGLQEQF
TRBJ2-7,TRBV12-3/TRBV12-4,few,ASSFPGQRAYEQY
TRBJ2-1,TRBV5-1,few,ASAVAGVREQF
TRBJ2-1,TRBV6-4,many,ASSDFGGAGYNEQF
TRBJ1-1,TRBV5-1,few,ASSLGGSMNTEAF
TRBJ2-7,TRBV15,few,ATSREAASYEQY
TRBJ2-7,TRBV7-2,-,ASTPSGVTWIPQY
TRBJ2-1,TRBV12-3/TRBV12-4,many,ASSLGRDRWSNEQF
TRBJ2-1,TRBV12-3/TRBV12-4,-,TFSHPSGRFGSSYNEQF
TRBJ2-1,TRBV6-1,-,ASSARGRANNEQF
TRBJ1-5,TRBV7-2,few,ASSKRQSNQPQH